The source of this T cell receptor beta chain is a study of technical replicates of blood from a few donors. This CDR3 spans 15 amino acids. Germline CDR1 reads SGHVS; CDR2 reads FNYEAQ. J lost 2 bases, V lost 5 bases, and 5 bases had no gene match. Repertoires were generated with immunoSEQ multiplex PCR, while TCRdb's copy carries only in-frame clones and drops some. The sample contains about 13,000 clones, approximately 83% of which appear only once. The source is a human donor in good health. The chain couples TRBV7-6 to TRBJ2-7, with 11 bases that match TRBD2. The source material was PBMCs. In nucleotides, the CDR3 is TGTGCCAGCAGCAGAACTAGCGGGAGCACCTACGAGCAGTACTTC. This codes for CASSRTSGSTYEQYF. The complete variable domain, with remaining parts taken from reference TRBV7-6 and TRBJ2-7, reads GAGVSQSPRYKVTKRGQDVALRCDPISGHVSLYWYRQALGQGPEFLTYFNYEAQQDKSGLPNDRFSAERPEGSISTLTIQRTEQRDSAMYRCASSRTSGSTYEQYFGPGTRLTVT.